This T cell receptor (beta chain) was profiled in a study of cytomegalovirus exposure and HLA in healthy donors. Overall study findings and caveats: It is likely that the observed cluster of highly shared sequence variants was a sequencing artifact. Segments of the TCR beta V type were, in most cases, productive about 87% or about 30% of the time in an earlier analysis. The HLA-A and HLA-B alleles of most subjects were reportedly predicted accurately from TCR beta sequences.

Although they were nominally healthy when sampled, donors likely had unrecorded immune exposures. In the case of this clone: Its antigen is as yet unknown.

There are 14 residues in the CDR3. Trimming cost V 2 bases and J 0 bases, with 4 bases left between them. CDR1 is MDHEN and CDR2 is SYDVKM in the germline V gene. Vbeta (60) and Jbeta (13) primers were used in the PCR. Sequencing was performed with immunoSEQ multiplex PCR; in TCRdb, only in-frame clones are kept and a portion is missing. The profile covers under 200,000 clones, with 75% to 90% appearing a single time and more than 1.5% taken by the ten largest. The TCR sequence derives from a human donor in good health. The gene calls are TRBV28 and TRBJ1-4; D is uncertain. The material sequenced was PBMCs. Here the CDR3 reads CASSLGATNEKLFF. The DNA for the CDR3 is TGTGCCAGCAGTTTAGGAGCAACTAATGAAAAACTGTTTTTT.